This TCR beta chain was sequenced for a study of T cell responses to AZD1222 COVID-19 vaccine. There are 14 residues in the CDR3. Trimming removed 5 bases from V and 12 bases from J, with 20 bases in between. Germline CDR1 KGHSH, CDR2 LQKENI. Details on this clone: Its specificity is not known.

General observations from the study: Unmutated variant regions reportedly attract nearly half of all spike-specific TCRs. Just a handful of people given AZD1222 tested seropositive at baseline. Vaccine-related CD4 TCRs covered spike, predominating at 160-218 and 743-854. Donors, mostly white British, included more females; clonal diversity was possibly underestimated.

TCRdb's copy holds only in-frame clones and misses some; the assay was immunoSEQ multiplex PCR. The repertoire consists of over 80,000 clones, with roughly nine tenths occurring once and the leading ten covering around 8%. The sequencing used peripheral blood, collected 28 days after the second AZD1222 dose. This sequence joins TRBV18 and TRBJ2-1; D perhaps matches TRBD2 (6 bases). The clonotype was recovered from an adult who received the AZD1222 COVID-19 vaccine. The CDR3 protein is CASSTGASAVVQFF. CDR3 in DNA: TGTGCCAGCTCAACAGGTGCTAGCGCGGTTGTGCAGTTCTTC. The complete variable domain, with remaining parts taken from reference TRBV18 and TRBJ2-1, reads NAGVMQNPRHLVRRRGQEARLRCSPMKGHSHVYWYRQLPEEGLKFMVYLQKENIIDESGMPKERFSAEFPKEGPSILRIQQVVRGDSAAYFCASSTGASAVVQFFGPGTRLTVL.